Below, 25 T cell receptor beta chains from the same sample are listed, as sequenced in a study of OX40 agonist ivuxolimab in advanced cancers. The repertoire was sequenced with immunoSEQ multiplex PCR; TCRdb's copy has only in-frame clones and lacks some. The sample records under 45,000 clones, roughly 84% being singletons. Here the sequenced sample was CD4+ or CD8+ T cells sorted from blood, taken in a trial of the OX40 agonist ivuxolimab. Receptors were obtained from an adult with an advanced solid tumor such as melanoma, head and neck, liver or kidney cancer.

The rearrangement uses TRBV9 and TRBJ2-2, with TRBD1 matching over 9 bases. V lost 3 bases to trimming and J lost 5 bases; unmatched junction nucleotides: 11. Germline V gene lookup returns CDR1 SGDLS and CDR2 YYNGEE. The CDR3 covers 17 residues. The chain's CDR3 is CASSAEPDRGRTGELFF. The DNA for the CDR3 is TGTGCCAGCAGCGCCGAACCGGACAGGGGTCGGACCGGGGAGCTGTTTTTT.

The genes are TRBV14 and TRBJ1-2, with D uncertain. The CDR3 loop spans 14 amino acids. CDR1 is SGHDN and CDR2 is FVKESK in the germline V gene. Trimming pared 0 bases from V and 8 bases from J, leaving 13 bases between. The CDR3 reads CASSQDRRVRGYTF. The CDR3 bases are TGTGCCAGCAGCCAAGATAGGAGGGTTCGCGGCTACACCTTC.

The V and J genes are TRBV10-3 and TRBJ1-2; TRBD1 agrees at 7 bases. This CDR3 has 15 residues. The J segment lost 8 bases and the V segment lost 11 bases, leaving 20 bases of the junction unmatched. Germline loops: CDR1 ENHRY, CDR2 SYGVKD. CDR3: CAFRALDSGGGGYTF. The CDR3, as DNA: TGTGCCTTCCGCGCCCTCGATTCAGGGGGTGGGGGCTACACCTTC.

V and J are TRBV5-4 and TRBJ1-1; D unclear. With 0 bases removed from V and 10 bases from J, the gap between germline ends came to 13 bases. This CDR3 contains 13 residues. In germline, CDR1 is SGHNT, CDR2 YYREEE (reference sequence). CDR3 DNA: TGTGCCAGCAGCTTGGTAACTGATAGTACAGCTTTCTTT. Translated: CASSLVTDSTAFF.

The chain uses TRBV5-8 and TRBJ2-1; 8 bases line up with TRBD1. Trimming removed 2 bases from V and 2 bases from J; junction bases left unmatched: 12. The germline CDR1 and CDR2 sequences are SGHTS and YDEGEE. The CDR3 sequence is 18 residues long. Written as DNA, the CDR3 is TGTGCCAGCAGCTTTTACCCCGGGACAGGCTTACCCTACAATGAGCAGTTCTTC. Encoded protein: CASSFYPGTGLPYNEQFF.

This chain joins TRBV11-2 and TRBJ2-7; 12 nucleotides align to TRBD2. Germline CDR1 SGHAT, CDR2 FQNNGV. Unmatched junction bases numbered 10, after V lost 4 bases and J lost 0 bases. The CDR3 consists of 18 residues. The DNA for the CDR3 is TGTGCCAGCAGCTGGAGTACTAGCGGGGGGAGATCCTCCTACGAGCAGTACTTC. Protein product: CASSWSTSGGRSSYEQYF. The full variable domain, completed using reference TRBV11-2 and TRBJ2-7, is EAGVAQSPRYKIIEKRQSVAFWCNPISGHATLYWYQQILGQGPKLLIQFQNNGVVDDSQLPKDRFSAERLKGVDSTLKIQPAKLEDSAVYLCASSWSTSGGRSSYEQYFGPGTRLTVT.

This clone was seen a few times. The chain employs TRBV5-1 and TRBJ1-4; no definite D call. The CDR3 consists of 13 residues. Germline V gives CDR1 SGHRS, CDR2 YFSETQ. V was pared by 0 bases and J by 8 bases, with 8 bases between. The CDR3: CASSLAPQEKLFF. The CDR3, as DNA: TGCGCCAGCAGCTTGGCCCCCCAAGAAAAACTGTTTTTT.

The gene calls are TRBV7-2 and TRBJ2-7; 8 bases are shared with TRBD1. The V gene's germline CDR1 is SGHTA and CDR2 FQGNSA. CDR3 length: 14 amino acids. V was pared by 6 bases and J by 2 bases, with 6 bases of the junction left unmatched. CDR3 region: CASRPPGGAYEQYF. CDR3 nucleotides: TGTGCCAGCAGACCTCCAGGGGGCGCCTACGAGCAGTACTTC. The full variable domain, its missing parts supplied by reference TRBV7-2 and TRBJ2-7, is GAGVSQSPSNKVTEKGKDVELRCDPISGHTALYWYRQSLGQGLEFLIYFQGNSAPDKSGLPSDRFSAERTGGSVSTLTIQRTQQEDSAVYLCASRPPGGAYEQYFGPGTRLTVT.

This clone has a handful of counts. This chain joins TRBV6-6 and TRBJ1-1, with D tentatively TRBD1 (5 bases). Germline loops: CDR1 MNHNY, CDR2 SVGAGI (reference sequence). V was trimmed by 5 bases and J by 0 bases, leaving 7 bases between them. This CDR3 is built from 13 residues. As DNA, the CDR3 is TGTGCCAGCAGTCAGGGAATGAACACTGAAGCTTTCTTT. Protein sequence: CASSQGMNTEAFF.

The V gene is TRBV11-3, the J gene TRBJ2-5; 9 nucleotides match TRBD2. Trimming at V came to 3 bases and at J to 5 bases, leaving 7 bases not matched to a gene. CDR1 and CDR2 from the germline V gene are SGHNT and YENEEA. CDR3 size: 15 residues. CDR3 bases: TGTGCCAGCAGCTTTGGCGGGGGGGCATGGGAGACCCAGTACTTC. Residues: CASSFGGGAWETQYF.

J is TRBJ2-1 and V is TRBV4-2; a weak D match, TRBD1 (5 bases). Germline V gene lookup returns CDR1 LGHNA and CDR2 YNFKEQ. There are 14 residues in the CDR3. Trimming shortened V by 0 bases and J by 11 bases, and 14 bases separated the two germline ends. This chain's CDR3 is CASSQDSRAGKQFF. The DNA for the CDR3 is TGTGCCAGCAGCCAAGACTCTCGGGCAGGGAAGCAGTTCTTC.

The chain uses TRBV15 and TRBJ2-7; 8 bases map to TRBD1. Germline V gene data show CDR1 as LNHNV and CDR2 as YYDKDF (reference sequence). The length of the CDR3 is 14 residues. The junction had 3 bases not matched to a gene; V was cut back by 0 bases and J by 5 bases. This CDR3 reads CATSRESGGDEQYF. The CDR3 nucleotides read TGTGCCACCAGCAGAGAGTCAGGGGGCGACGAGCAGTACTTC.

CDR3 nucleotide sequence: TGTGCCAGTAGGCTGAGACAGAATGAAAAACTGTTTTTT. Amino acid sequence: CASRLRQNEKLFF. The chain links TRBV19 to TRBJ1-4; perhaps TRBD1 as D (5 bases). The CDR3 has 13 amino acids. The V gene's germline CDR1 is LNHDA and CDR2 SQIVND (reference sequence). The V end lost 6 bases, the J end lost 5 bases, and 10 bases lay between the germline ends.

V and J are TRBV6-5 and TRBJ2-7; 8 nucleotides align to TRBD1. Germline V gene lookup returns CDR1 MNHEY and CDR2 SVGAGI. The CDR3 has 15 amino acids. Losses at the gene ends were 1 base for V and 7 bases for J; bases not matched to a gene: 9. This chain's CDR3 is CASSYWGQDPSEQYF. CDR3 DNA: TGTGCCAGCAGTTACTGGGGACAGGACCCCTCTGAGCAGTACTTC.

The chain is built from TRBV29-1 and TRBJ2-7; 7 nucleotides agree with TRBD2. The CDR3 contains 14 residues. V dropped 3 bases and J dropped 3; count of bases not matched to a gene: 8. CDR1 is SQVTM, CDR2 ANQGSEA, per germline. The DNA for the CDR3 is TGCAGCGTTGATCGTGGCGGGGGAAACTACGAGCAGTACTTC. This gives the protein CSVDRGGGNYEQYF.

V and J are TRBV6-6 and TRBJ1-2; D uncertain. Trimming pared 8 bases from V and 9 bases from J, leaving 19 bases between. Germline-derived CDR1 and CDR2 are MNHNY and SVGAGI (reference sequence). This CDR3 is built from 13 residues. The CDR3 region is CASYSGRSMSYTF. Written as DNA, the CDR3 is TGTGCCAGCTACTCTGGCAGGTCGATGAGCTACACCTTC.

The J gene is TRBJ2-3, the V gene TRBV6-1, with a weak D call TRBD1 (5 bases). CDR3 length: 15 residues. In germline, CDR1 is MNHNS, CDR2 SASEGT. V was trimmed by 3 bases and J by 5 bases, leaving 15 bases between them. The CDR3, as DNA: TGTGCCAGCAGTGATGCCGACAGTCTCATAGATACGCAGTATTTT. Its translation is CASSDADSLIDTQYF.

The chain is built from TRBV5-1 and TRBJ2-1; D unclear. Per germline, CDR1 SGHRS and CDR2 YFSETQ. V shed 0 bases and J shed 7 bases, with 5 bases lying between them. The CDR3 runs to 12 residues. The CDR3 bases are TGCGCCAGCAGCTTGGGGGCGAATGAGCAGTTCTTC. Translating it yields CASSLGANEQFF.

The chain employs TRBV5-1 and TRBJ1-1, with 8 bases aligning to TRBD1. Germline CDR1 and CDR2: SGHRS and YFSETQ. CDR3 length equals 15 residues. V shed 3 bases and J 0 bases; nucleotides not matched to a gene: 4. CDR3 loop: CASSWNRGMNTEAFF. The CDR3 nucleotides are TGCGCCAGCAGCTGGAACAGGGGGATGAACACTGAAGCTTTCTTT.

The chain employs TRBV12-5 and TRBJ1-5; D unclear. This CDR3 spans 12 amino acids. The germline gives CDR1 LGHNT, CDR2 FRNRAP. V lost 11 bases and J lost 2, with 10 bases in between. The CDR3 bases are TGTGCTTCCCGGGAGGGCAATCAGCCCCAGCATTTT. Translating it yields CASREGNQPQHF.

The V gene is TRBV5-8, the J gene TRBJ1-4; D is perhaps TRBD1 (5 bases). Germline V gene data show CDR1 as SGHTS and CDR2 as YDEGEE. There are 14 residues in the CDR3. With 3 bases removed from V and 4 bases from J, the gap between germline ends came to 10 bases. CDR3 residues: CASSSRRGNEKLFF. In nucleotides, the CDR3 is TGTGCCAGCAGCTCACGAAGGGGTAATGAAAAACTGTTTTTT.

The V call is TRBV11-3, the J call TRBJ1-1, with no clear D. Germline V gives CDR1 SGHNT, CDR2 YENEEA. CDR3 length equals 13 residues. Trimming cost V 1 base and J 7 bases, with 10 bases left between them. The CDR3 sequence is CASSLGQRLEAFF. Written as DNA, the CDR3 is TGTGCCAGCAGCTTAGGGCAGAGACTTGAAGCTTTCTTT.

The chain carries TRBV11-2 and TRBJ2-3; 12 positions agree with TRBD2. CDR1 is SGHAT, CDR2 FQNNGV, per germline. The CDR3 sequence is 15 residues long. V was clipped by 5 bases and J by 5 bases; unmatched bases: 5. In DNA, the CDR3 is TGTGCCAGCAGCCCGGGACTAGCGGGTGGAGATACGCAGTATTTT. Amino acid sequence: CASSPGLAGGDTQYF.

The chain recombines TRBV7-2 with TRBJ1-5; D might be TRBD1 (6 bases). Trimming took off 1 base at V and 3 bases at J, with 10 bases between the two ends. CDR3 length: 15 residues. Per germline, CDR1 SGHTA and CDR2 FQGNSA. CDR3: CASSLGGAHNQPQHF. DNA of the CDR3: TGTGCCAGCAGCTTAGGGGGGGCGCACAATCAGCCCCAGCATTTT.

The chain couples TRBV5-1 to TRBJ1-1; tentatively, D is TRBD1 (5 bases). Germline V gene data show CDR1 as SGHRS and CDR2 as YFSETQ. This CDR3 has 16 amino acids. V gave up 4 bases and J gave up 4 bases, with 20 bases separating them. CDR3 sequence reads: CASSASGSLGTTEAFF. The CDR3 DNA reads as TGCGCCAGCAGCGCAAGTGGCTCACTGGGGACCACTGAAGCTTTCTTT. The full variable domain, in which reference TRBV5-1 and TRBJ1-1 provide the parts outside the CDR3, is KAGVTQTPRYLIKTRGQQVTLSCSPISGHRSVSWYQQTPGQGLQFLFEYFSETQRNKGNFPGRFSGRQFSNSRSEMNVSTLELGDSALYLCASSASGSLGTTEAFFGQGTRLTVV.